This TCR beta chain was recovered during a study of regulatory dendritic cells for organ transplantation. Findings and caveats of the study: Among resting subsets, memory CD8+ cells contained the most alloreactive clonotypes. Memory CD8+ T cells were the most oligoclonal; naive cells were highly diverse. Mature dendritic cells appeared to drive more memory CD8+ clonal expansion than regulatory ones.

Memory T cells were CD45RO+, naive were CD45RA+, sorted by FACS. Using immunoSEQ multiplex PCR, the repertoire was profiled, and TCRdb retains in-frame clones only, with some absent. The sample has about 30,000 clones, 60% to 80% seen once; the top ten hold about 2.4%. With regard to this clone: What it binds is not known.

The TCR comes from a human donor in good health. What was sequenced was memory CD4+ T cells from blood. Subset: CD45RO+ memory T cells.

The CDR3 coding sequence is TGTGCCAGTACACCCACCGGGGCCTACGAGCAGTACTTC. Encoded protein: CASTPTGAYEQYF. The gene calls are TRBV6-6 and TRBJ2-7, with a weak D call TRBD2 (5 bases). V lost 9 bases to trimming and J lost 2 bases, with 14 bases between them. The CDR3 has 13 amino acids. The germline gives CDR1 MNHNY, CDR2 SVGAGI (reference sequence).